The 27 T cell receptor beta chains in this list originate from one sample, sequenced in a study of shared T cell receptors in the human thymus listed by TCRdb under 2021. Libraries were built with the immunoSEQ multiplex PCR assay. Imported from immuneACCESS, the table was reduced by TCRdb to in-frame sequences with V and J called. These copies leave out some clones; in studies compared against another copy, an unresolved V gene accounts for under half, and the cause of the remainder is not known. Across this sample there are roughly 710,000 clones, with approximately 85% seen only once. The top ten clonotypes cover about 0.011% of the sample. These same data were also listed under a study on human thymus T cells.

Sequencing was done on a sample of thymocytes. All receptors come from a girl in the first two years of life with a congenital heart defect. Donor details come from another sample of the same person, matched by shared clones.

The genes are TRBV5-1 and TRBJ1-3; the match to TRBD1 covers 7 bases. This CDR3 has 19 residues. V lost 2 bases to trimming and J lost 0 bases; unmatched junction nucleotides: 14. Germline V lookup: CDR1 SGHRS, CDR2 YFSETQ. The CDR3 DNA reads TGCGCCAGCAGCTTTTATTTACAGGGGATAGGGGACTCTGGAAACACCATATATTTT. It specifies CASSFYLQGIGDSGNTIYF.

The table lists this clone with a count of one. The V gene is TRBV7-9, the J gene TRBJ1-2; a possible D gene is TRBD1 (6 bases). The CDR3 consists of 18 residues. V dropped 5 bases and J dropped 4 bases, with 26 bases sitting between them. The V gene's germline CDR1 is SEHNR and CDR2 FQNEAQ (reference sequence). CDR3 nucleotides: TGTGCCAGCAGCCCACTATATGACCGGACAGCCCGTGGCTATGGCTACACCTTC. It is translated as CASSPLYDRTARGYGYTF.

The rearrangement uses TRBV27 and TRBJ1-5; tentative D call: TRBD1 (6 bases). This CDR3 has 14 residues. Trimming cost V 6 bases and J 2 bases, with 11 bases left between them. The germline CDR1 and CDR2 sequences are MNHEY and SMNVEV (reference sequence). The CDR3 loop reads CASRPTGGNQPQHF. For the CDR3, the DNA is TGTGCCAGCAGACCGACAGGTGGCAATCAGCCCCAGCATTTT.

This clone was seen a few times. The CDR3 sequence is CASSVAPSGGTDTQYF. CDR3 bases: TGTGCCAGCAGCGTCGCCCCCAGCGGGGGCACAGATACGCAGTATTTT. The rearrangement links TRBV9 to TRBJ2-3; TRBD2 matches at 7 bases. Germline values: CDR1 SGDLS, CDR2 YYNGEE. V gave up 2 bases and J gave up 1 base; unmatched junction bases: 7. The CDR3 has 16 residues.

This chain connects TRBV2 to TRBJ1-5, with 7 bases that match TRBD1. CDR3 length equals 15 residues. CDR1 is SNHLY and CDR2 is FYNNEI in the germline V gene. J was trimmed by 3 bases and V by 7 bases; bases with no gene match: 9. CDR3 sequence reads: CASTPGDSLNQPQHF. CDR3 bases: TGTGCCAGCACTCCAGGGGACAGCCTCAATCAGCCCCAGCATTTT.

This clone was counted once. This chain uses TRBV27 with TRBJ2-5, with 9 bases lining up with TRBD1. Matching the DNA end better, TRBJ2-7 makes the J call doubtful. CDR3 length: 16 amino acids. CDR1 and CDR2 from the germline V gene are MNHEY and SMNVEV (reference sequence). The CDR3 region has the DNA TGTGCCAGCAGTAGAGGAAGGTGGGACAGGGTCTACGAGCAGTACTTC. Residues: CASSRGRWDRVYEQYF.

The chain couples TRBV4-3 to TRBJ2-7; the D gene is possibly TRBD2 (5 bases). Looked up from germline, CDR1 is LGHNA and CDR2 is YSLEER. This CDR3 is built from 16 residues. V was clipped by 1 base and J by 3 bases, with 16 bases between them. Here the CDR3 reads CASSQGVRRTFYEQYF. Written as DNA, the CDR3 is TGCGCCAGCAGCCAAGGGGTACGGAGGACCTTCTACGAGCAGTACTTC.

This chain's CDR3 is CASSSYSGPDGYTF. The DNA for the CDR3 is TGCGCCAGCAGCTCTTACTCAGGGCCGGATGGCTACACCTTC. This chain connects TRBV5-1 to TRBJ1-2, with D perhaps matching TRBD1 (5 bases). The V end was cut by 3 bases, the J end by 6 bases, with 15 bases between. The CDR3 length is 14 residues. Germline CDR1 is SGHRS and CDR2 is YFSETQ. Looking up the rest from reference TRBV5-1 and TRBJ1-2 gives the full variable domain: KAGVTQTPRYLIKTRGQQVTLSCSPISGHRSVSWYQQTPGQGLQFLFEYFSETQRNKGNFPGRFSGRQFSNSRSEMNVSTLELGDSALYLCASSSYSGPDGYTFGSGTRLTVV.

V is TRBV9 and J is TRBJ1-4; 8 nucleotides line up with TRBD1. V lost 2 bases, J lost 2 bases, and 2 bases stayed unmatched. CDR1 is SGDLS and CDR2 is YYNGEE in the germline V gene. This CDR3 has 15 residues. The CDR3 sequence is CASSVDRGTNEKLFF. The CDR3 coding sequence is TGTGCCAGCAGCGTTGACAGGGGTACTAATGAAAAACTGTTTTTT.

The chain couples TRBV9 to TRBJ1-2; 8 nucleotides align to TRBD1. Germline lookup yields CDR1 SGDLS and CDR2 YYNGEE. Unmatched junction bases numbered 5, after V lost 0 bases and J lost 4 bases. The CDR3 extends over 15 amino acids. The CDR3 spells CASSVAPDRGYGYTF. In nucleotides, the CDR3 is TGTGCCAGCAGCGTAGCTCCCGACAGGGGCTATGGCTACACCTTC.

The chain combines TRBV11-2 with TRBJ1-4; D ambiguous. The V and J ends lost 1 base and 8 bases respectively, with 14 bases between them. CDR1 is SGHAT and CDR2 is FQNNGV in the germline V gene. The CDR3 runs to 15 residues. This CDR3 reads CASSLVAIGEEKLFF. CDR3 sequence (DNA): TGTGCCAGCAGCTTAGTCGCTATCGGGGAAGAAAAACTGTTTTTT.

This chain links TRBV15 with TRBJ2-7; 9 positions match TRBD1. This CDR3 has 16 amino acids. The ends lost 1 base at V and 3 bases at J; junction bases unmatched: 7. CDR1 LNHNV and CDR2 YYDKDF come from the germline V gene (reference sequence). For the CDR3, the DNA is TGTGCCACCAGCAGAGGCATGACAGGGGGTGTCTACGAGCAGTACTTC. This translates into CATSRGMTGGVYEQYF.

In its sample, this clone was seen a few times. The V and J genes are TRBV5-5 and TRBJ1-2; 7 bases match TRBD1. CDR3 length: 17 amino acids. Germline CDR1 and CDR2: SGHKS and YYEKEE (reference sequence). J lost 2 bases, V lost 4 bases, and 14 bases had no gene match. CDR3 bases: TGTGCCAGCAGCGACCACCGACAGGGATCCACGAACTATGGCTACACCTTC. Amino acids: CASSDHRQGSTNYGYTF.

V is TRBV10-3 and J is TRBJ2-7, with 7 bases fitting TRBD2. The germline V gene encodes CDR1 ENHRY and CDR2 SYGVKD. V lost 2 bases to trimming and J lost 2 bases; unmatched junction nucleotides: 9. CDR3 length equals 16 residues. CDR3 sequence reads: CAISEGGVRMAYEQYF. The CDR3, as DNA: TGTGCCATCAGTGAGGGGGGGGTCCGGATGGCCTACGAGCAGTACTTC.

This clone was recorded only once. CDR3 in amino acids: CASSLSRGTEAFF. DNA for the CDR3: TGTGCCAGCAGCTTAAGTCGGGGGACTGAAGCTTTCTTT. This sequence joins TRBV7-6 and TRBJ1-1, with D maybe TRBD1 (5 bases). This CDR3 comprises 13 residues. The V gene lost 2 bases and the J gene lost 5 bases, with 9 bases spanning the gap. CDR1 is SGHVS and CDR2 is FNYEAQ in the germline V gene.

In DNA form, the CDR3 reads TGTGCCAGCAGGAACAGGAGCTATGGCTACACCTTC. It encodes CASRNRSYGYTF. The J gene is TRBJ1-2, the V gene TRBV27; TRBD1 might be the D (5 bases). Germline V gene lookup returns CDR1 MNHEY and CDR2 SMNVEV (reference sequence). Trimming left V 6 bases short and J 4 bases short, with 9 bases between. The CDR3 spans 12 residues.

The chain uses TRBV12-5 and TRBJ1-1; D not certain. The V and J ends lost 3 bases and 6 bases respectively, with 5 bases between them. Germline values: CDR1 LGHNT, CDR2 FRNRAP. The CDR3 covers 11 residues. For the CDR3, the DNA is TGTGCTAGTGGTTTTTGGCCTGAAGCTTTCTTT. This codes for CASGFWPEAFF.

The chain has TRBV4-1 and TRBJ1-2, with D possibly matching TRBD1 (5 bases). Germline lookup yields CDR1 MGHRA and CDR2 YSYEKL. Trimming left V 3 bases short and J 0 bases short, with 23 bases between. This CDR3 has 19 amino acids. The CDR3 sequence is CASSHPRPGGMRANYGYTF. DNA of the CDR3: TGCGCCAGCAGCCACCCCCGGCCGGGGGGGATGAGAGCTAACTATGGCTACACCTTC.

CDR3 sequence: CASSGGQGSNRNTIYF. The CDR3, as DNA: TGTGCCAGCAGCGGAGGACAGGGGAGCAATCGGAACACCATATATTTT. The chain links TRBV5-4 to TRBJ1-3, with TRBD1 identical over 9 bases. Trimming removed 4 bases from V and 7 bases from J; junction bases left unmatched: 12. The CDR3 has 16 amino acids. Germline V gene lookup returns CDR1 SGHNT and CDR2 YYREEE (reference sequence). Full variable domain (missing parts from reference TRBV5-4 and TRBJ1-3): ETGVTQSPTHLIKTRGQQVTLRCSSQSGHNTVSWYQQALGQGPQFIFQYYREEENGRGNFPPRFSGLQFPNYSSELNVNALELDDSALYLCASSGGQGSNRNTIYFGEGSWLTVV.

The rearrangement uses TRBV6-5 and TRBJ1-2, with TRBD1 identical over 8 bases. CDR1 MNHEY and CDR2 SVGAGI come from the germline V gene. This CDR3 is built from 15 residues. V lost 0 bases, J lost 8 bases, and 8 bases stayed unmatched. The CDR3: CASSYSLTGEGGYTF. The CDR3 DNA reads TGTGCCAGCAGTTACTCCCTGACAGGGGAGGGAGGCTACACCTTC.

The CDR3 region has the DNA TGTGCCAGCAGTGAAAGGGTACAGGGGGCTGCTGTGTGGAATGAGCAGTTCTTC. Translated: CASSERVQGAAVWNEQFF. The chain links TRBV2 to TRBJ2-1, with 9 positions matching TRBD1. With 2 bases clipped from V and 7 bases from J, the junction kept 15 bases outside the gene matches. Germline V CDR1 and CDR2: SNHLY, FYNNEI. There are 18 residues in the CDR3.

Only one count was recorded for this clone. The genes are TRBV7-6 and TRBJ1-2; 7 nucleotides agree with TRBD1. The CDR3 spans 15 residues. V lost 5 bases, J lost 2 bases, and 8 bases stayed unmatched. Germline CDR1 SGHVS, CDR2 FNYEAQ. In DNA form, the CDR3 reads TGTGCCAGCAGCCCCAGCCGACAGGGAAACTATGGCTACACCTTC. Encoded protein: CASSPSRQGNYGYTF.

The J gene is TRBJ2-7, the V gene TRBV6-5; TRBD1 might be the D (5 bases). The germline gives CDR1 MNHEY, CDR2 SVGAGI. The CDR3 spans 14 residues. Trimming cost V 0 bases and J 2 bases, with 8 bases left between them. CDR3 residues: CASSYSAGPYEQYF. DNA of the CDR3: TGTGCCAGCAGTTACTCGGCAGGGCCCTACGAGCAGTACTTC.

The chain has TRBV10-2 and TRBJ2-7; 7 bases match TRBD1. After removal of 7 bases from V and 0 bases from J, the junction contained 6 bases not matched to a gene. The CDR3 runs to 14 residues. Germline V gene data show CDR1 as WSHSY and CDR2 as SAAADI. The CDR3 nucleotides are TGCGCCAGCAATCCCGAGGGGGCCTCCTACGAGCAGTACTTC. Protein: CASNPEGASYEQYF.

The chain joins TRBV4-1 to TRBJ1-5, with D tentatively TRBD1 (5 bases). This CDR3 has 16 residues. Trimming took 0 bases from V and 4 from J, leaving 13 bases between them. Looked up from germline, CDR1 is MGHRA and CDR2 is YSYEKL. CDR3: CASSQEIGRENQPQHF. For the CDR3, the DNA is TGCGCCAGCAGCCAAGAAATTGGCAGGGAAAATCAGCCCCAGCATTTT.

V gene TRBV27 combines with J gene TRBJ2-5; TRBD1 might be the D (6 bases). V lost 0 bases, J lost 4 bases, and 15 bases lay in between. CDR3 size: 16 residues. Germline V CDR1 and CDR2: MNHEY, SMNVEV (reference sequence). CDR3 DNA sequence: TGTGCCAGCAGTTTATCTTGGGGGCATAGAAGAGAGACCCAGTACTTC. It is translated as CASSLSWGHRRETQYF.

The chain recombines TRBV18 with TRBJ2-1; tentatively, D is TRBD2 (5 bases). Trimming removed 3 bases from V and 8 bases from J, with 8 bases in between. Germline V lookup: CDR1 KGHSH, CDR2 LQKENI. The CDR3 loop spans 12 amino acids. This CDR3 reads CASSPSGDEQFF. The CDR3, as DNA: TGTGCCAGCTCACCCTCCGGGGATGAGCAGTTCTTC.